The next 7 T cell receptor beta chains were all read from a single sample in a study of blood T cell repertoires in COVID-19 (dated by TCRdb to 2018 to 2021). The method was the immunoSEQ multiplex PCR assay. In TCRdb, the immuneACCESS table is reduced to in-frame sequences with V and J assigned. These tables do not hold every clone; where another copy was compared, an unresolved V gene accounts for under half, and the others remain unexplained. This sample comprises about 380,000 clones, more than 65% of them detected only once. The ten largest make up 0.85% to 1.2% of the sample. The material sequenced was peripheral blood. These receptors were taken from a human donor with acute or convalescent COVID-19. The donor label of this sample is uncertain.

As to this clone: This sample includes further DNA sequences coding for the same CDR3. The V gene is TRBV5-1, the J gene TRBJ1-2, with TRBD1 matching 10 bases. The CDR3 is 15 amino acids. From germline, CDR1 is SGHRS and CDR2 YFSETQ. V gave up 2 bases and J gave up 4 bases; unmatched junction bases: 5. The CDR3 is CASSLGDRGTYGYTF. The CDR3 DNA reads as TGCGCCAGCAGCTTAGGGGACAGGGGCACCTATGGCTACACCTTC.

In its sample, this clone was seen once. This sequence joins TRBV27 and TRBJ1-6; 8 nucleotides line up with TRBD1. Germline-derived CDR1 and CDR2 are MNHEY and SMNVEV (reference sequence). V gave up 6 bases and J gave up 0 bases; unmatched junction bases: 7. CDR3 length equals 17 residues. The CDR3, as DNA: TGTGCCAGCAGCCTACTACAGGGGGTCTCCTATAATTCACCCCTCCACTTT. Translating it yields CASSLLQGVSYNSPLHF.

The chain carries TRBV6-1 and TRBJ1-4, with D perhaps matching TRBD1 (5 bases). This CDR3 spans 17 amino acids. Trimming removed 2 bases at V and 5 bases at J, with 18 bases between. CDR1 and CDR2 from the germline V gene are MNHNS and SASEGT. The CDR3: CASSEYPRQGKNEKLFF. The CDR3 DNA sequence: TGTGCCAGCAGTGAATACCCTCGGCAGGGCAAAAATGAAAAACTGTTTTTT.

The CDR3: CASSLSYGTPYEQYF. CDR3 DNA sequence: TGTGCCAGCAGCTTGTCTTACGGGACACCATACGAGCAGTACTTC. The V call is TRBV5-6, the J call TRBJ2-7, with a weak D call TRBD1 (6 bases). The CDR3 runs to 15 residues. Trimming removed 1 base at V and 4 bases at J, with 15 bases between. The germline gives CDR1 SGHDT, CDR2 YYEEEE.

This chain uses TRBV29-1 with TRBJ2-2, with D possibly being TRBD1 (5 bases). The germline V gene encodes CDR1 SQVTM and CDR2 ANQGSEA. The CDR3 is made up of 13 amino acids. V was clipped by 3 bases and J by 2 bases, with 7 bases between them. The CDR3 spells CSVETENTGELFF. The CDR3 DNA reads as TGCAGCGTTGAGACAGAAAACACCGGGGAGCTGTTTTTT.

The J gene is TRBJ1-1, the V gene TRBV5-6, with 7 bases aligning to TRBD1. Germline V gene data show CDR1 as SGHDT and CDR2 as YYEEEE. This CDR3 is built from 14 residues. The junction had 6 bases not matched to a gene; V was cut back by 5 bases and J by 2 bases. The CDR3 reads CASSRQGRNTEAFF. The CDR3 nucleotides read TGTGCCAGCAGTCGACAGGGTCGAAACACTGAAGCTTTCTTT. The full variable domain, with the rest looked up from reference TRBV5-6 and TRBJ1-1, is DAGVTQSPTHLIKTRGQQVTLRCSPKSGHDTVSWYQQALGQGPQFIFQYYEEEERQRGNFPDRFSGHQFPNYSSELNVNALLLGDSALYLCASSRQGRNTEAFFGQGTRLTVV.

This clone appeared a few times. This chain links TRBV10-3 with TRBJ1-4; the D gene is possibly TRBD1 (5 bases). The CDR3 runs 13 residues. V was pared by 4 bases and J by 10 bases, with 13 bases between. CDR1 and CDR2 (germline): ENHRY, SYGVKD. The CDR3 bases are TGTGCCATCAGTGCCGACAGTAGGGGAAAACTGTTTTTT. Amino acid sequence: CAISADSRGKLFF.